These T cell receptor beta chains were read from a single sample in a study of cytomegalovirus exposure and HLA in healthy donors. Measured with immunoSEQ multiplex PCR; TCRdb has only the in-frame clones, and not every one. The sample carries some 130,000 clones, approximately 85% recorded once. Sequenced material: PBMCs. Receptors originate from a woman aged 45-65 years in good health and CMV-seropositive. CDR3s include the opening cysteine and the closing phenylalanine or tryptophan. D genes are given only for firm matches. Clone size is given for some rows only: seen once, a few or many times, or a class if the clone is expanded.

D gene | clone size | J gene | V gene | CDR3 DNA | CDR3 protein
. | . | TRBJ1-2 | TRBV28 | TGTGCCAGCAGTTCTCTCCAAAGGGGACAAGGCTACACCTTC | CASSSLQRGQGYTF
TRBD2 | . | TRBJ2-7 | TRBV28 | TGTGCCAGCAGTTTATTGGGGCTAGCGGGAGCAGGCGAGCAGTACTTC | CASSLLGLAGAGEQYF
. | . | TRBJ2-2 | TRBV7-9 | TGTGCCAGCAGCGAACTCGGGAGCTACCCTTGGCCCGGGGAGCTGTTTTTT | CASSELGSYPWPGELFF
. | . | TRBJ2-5 | TRBV5-1 | TGCGCCAGCAGCTTGGGGCGGGAAGAGACCCAGTACTTC | CASSLGREETQYF
TRBD1 | few | TRBJ1-1 | TRBV5-1 | TGCGCCAGCAGCTTGCCCCAGAAGACAGGGGTATCGGACACTGAAGCTTTCTTT | CASSLPQKTGVSDTEAFF
. | . | TRBJ1-1 | TRBV28 | TGTGCCAGCAGTTTAACAGGGAGAGCGCGTAGCACTGAAGCTTTCTTT | CASSLTGRARSTEAFF
. | . | TRBJ2-7 | TRBV9 | TGTGCCAGCAGCGTAGGGGGGGACAGATACGAGCAGTACTTC | CASSVGGDRYEQYF
. | . | TRBJ1-1 | TRBV6-5 | TGTGCCAGCAGTTACTCGTTCCCAGGCCAGAAAATTGAAGCTTTCTTT | CASSYSFPGQKIEAFF
. | . | TRBJ2-7 | TRBV27 | TGTGCCAGCAGTCCCCGGGCGAGCGGGAGAGGGGGCCCCTACGAGCAGTACTTC | CASSPRASGRGGPYEQYF
TRBD1 | . | TRBJ2-7 | TRBV2 | TGTGCCAGCAGTGATTACCCCGGACAGGGGGAGTACTTC | CASSDYPGQGEYF
. | . | TRBJ2-6 | TRBV5-1 | TGCGCCAGCAGCCCGACAGCCTCTGGGGCCAACGTCCTGACTTTC | CASSPTASGANVLTF
TRBD1 | . | TRBJ1-1 | TRBV19 | TGTGCCAGTAGTCCCACGGACAGGCAGAACACTGAAGCTTTCTTT | CASSPTDRQNTEAFF
. | . | TRBJ2-1 | TRBV6-1 | TGTGCCAGCAGTGGACACTACAATGAGCAGTTCTTC | CASSGHYNEQFF
TRBD2 | few | TRBJ2-3 | TRBV30 | TGTGCCTGGAGTACTAGCGGAGGCACAGATACGCAGTATTTT | CAWSTSGGTDTQYF
TRBD2 | once | TRBJ2-3 | TRBV7-9 | TGTTCCAGCAGCCGCTCGGCTAGCGGGAGTGGAGAAGATACGCAGTATTTT | CSSSRSASGSGEDTQYF
TRBD1 | . | TRBJ2-3 | TRBV5-4 | TGTGCCAGCAGCGGAGGACAGGTCTCTAGCACAGATACGCAGTATTTT | CASSGGQVSSTDTQYF
TRBD1 | . | TRBJ1-5 | TRBV19 | TGTGCCAGTAGTCTGCCTCCTACAGGGGTCCCCGGTCAGCCCCAGCATTTT | CASSLPPTGVPGQPQHF
TRBD2 | . | TRBJ2-7 | TRBV19 | TGTGCCAGTAGTATAGCCGGACTAGCAAACACCTACGAGCAGTACTTC | CASSIAGLANTYEQYF
. | . | TRBJ1-1 | TRBV6-6 | TGTGCCACACAATTAGAGGGCTGGAACACTGAAGCTTTCTTT | CATQLEGWNTEAFF
TRBD2 | . | TRBJ2-7 | TRBV4-2 | TGTGCCAGCAGCCCGCTAGCGGCCAGGGCCGAGCAGTACTTC | CASSPLAARAEQYF
. | . | TRBJ1-1 | TRBV27 | TGTGCCAGCAGTTTGGCTGGGGGCGGGGGACACACTGAAGCTTTCTTT | CASSLAGGGGHTEAFF
TRBD2 | once | TRBJ2-3 | TRBV5-1 | TGCGCCAGCAGCTTGGCGGTTAGCGGGAGGGGTGATACGCAGTATTTT | CASSLAVSGRGDTQYF
. | . | TRBJ1-1 | TRBV5-1 | TGCGCCAGCAGCCTACCGACAGAGAGCACTGAAGCTTTCTTT | CASSLPTESTEAFF
. | once | TRBJ2-1 | TRBV6-5 | TGTGCCAGCAGCCTACGGGACTCGAACTACAATGAGCAGTTCTTC | CASSLRDSNYNEQFF
TRBD2 | . | TRBJ2-1 | TRBV30 | TGTGCCTGGAGTCTAACGCGGGGACTAGCGGGAGGGAAGCAGTTCTTC | CAWSLTRGLAGGKQFF
TRBD2 | . | TRBJ2-3 | TRBV30 | TGTGCCTGGACGGGTAGCGGGTTTTGGGATACGCAGTATTTT | CAWTGSGFWDTQYF
. | . | TRBJ2-7 | TRBV6-6 | TGTGCCAGCAGTTACTGGAGCTCCTACGAGCAGTACTTC | CASSYWSSYEQYF
TRBD1 | . | TRBJ2-7 | TRBV6-5 | TGTGCCAGCAGTCCTGGGACAGGCCGGGGTTACGAGCAGTACTTC | CASSPGTGRGYEQYF
. | . | TRBJ2-7 | TRBV27 | TGTGCCAGCAGTCCAACTAGCTCGTTCTACGAGCAGTACTTC | CASSPTSSFYEQYF
TRBD1 | . | TRBJ2-7 | TRBV6-5 | TGTGCCAGCAGTTACGCCTACAGGGGTCAGGACGAGCAGTACTTC | CASSYAYRGQDEQYF
TRBD2 | . | TRBJ2-3 | TRBV25-1 | TGTGCCAGCAGTGTAGCGGGGGGGTATACGCAGTATTTT | CASSVAGGYTQYF
TRBD2 | few | TRBJ2-1 | TRBV27 | TGTGCCAGCAGCTCCCCCGCGGGAGGCTCCTACAATGAGCAGTTCTTC | CASSSPAGGSYNEQFF
TRBD1 | . | TRBJ2-7 | TRBV18 | TGTGCCAGCTCACCAGGGACAGGGGGCGACGAGCAGTACTTC | CASSPGTGGDEQYF
. | . | TRBJ2-7 | TRBV19 | TGTGCCAGTAGTATTGGGCAGCTCTCCTACGAGCAGTACTTC | CASSIGQLSYEQYF
TRBD1 | once | TRBJ2-7 | TRBV6-1 | TGTGCCAGCAGTAAAAGGGACAGCTACTACGAGCAGTACTTC | CASSKRDSYYEQYF
. | once | TRBJ2-7 | TRBV18 | TGTGCCAGCTCACTGGGCGACAGCTACGAGCAGTACTTC | CASSLGDSYEQYF
. | . | TRBJ1-1 | TRBV7-2 | TGTGCCAGCAGCTTTTGGCAGGCCCCAAACACTGAAGCTTTCTTT | CASSFWQAPNTEAFF
. | . | TRBJ2-3 | TRBV5-1 | TGCGCCAGCAGCTTGGTGGCGGGGATAGATACGCAGTATTTT | CASSLVAGIDTQYF
. | . | TRBJ2-5 | TRBV28 | TGTGCCAACAGTTTGGGAGAAGAGACCCAGTACTTC | CANSLGEETQYF
. | . | TRBJ2-3 | TRBV29-1 | TGCAGCGCTACACAGGGCACAGATACGCAGTATTTT | CSATQGTDTQYF
. | . | TRBJ1-2 | TRBV20-1 | TGCAGTGCTAGAGTCGACAGCGGCTACACCTTC | CSARVDSGYTF
TRBD2 | once | TRBJ2-3 | TRBV9 | TGTGCCAGCAGGCTTAGCGGGCTCAGCACAGATACGCAGTATTTT | CASRLSGLSTDTQYF
TRBD2 | . | TRBJ2-3 | TRBV30 | TGTGCCTGGAGGGCGTCTAGCGGGATTCCGTCTACGCAGTATTTT | CAWRASSGIPSTQYF
. | . | TRBJ2-3 | TRBV28 | TGTGCCAGCAGGAGCCGGGATCCCCTCACAGATACGCAGTATTTT | CASRSRDPLTDTQYF
TRBD2 | . | TRBJ2-2 | TRBV5-1 | TGCGCCAGCAACACCGCGGTGGGGGGAGGGACCACCGGGGAGCTGTTTTTT | CASNTAVGGGTTGELFF
TRBD1 | . | TRBJ1-3 | TRBV2 | TGTGCCAGCAGTCGACAGGGGAGCGGAAACACCATATATTTT | CASSRQGSGNTIYF
. | . | TRBJ2-5 | TRBV7-2 | TGTGCCAGCAGCTTAGTCTCATTCCGGGAGCAAGAGACCCAGTACTTC | CASSLVSFREQETQYF
TRBD2 | . | TRBJ2-3 | TRBV7-3 | TGTGCCAGCAGCTTATCCCCTAGCGGCTTCACAGATACGCAGTATTTT | CASSLSPSGFTDTQYF
. | . | TRBJ2-5 | TRBV11-2 | TGTGCCAGCAGCTTAGTTACGGGAGAAGAGACCCAGTACTTC | CASSLVTGEETQYF
. | once | TRBJ1-3 | TRBV18 | TGTGCCAGCTCACCTCCCTCGGGGGGCTCTGGAAACACCATATATTTT | CASSPPSGGSGNTIYF
. | . | TRBJ1-2 | TRBV5-1 | TGCGCCAGCAGCCTACAGGGTAATGGCTACACCTTC | CASSLQGNGYTF
TRBD1 | few | TRBJ2-7 | TRBV28 | TGTGCCAGCAGTTTGTCCAGGGGGCTGGGGGCCATCTCCTACGAGCAGTACTTC | CASSLSRGLGAISYEQYF
TRBD2 | . | TRBJ2-3 | TRBV18 | TGTGCCAGCTCACCTTGGGGACTAGCGGATACGCAGTATTTT | CASSPWGLADTQYF
. | few | TRBJ2-3 | TRBV27 | . | CASSSSTGGEDTQYF
. | . | TRBJ2-1 | TRBV29-1 | TGCAGCGTAGATAGTGATGAGCAGTTCTTC | CSVDSDEQFF
. | . | TRBJ2-1 | TRBV10-3 | TGTGCCATCAGCCGAACCAGGGAACTGGGCAATGAGCAGTTCTTC | CAISRTRELGNEQFF
TRBD2 | . | TRBJ2-3 | TRBV28 | TGTGCCAGCAGTTCAGCCTGGGGGACTAGCGGGATAAGCACAGATACGCAGTATTTT | CASSSAWGTSGISTDTQYF